Below, 24 T cell receptor beta chains from the same sample are listed, as sequenced in a study of technical replicates of blood from a few donors. Sequencing used immunoSEQ multiplex PCR; TCRdb keeps in-frame clones, though not all of them. The sample contains some 74,000 clones, approximately 90% of which appear only once. What was sequenced was T cells isolated from PBMCs. These receptors were obtained from a human donor in good health.

V usage is TRBV7-2 and J usage is TRBJ1-1, with D perhaps TRBD1 (5 bases). This CDR3 has 17 residues. The germline V gene encodes CDR1 SGHTA and CDR2 FQGNSA. Trimming left V 6 bases short and J 0 bases short, with 20 bases between. CDR3 sequence (DNA): TGTGCCAGCAGATCGGACATCGCCGTTATCATGAACACTGAAGCTTTCTTT. Translation gives CASRSDIAVIMNTEAFF. The full variable domain, with the rest looked up from reference TRBV7-2 and TRBJ1-1, is GAGVSQSPSNKVTEKGKDVELRCDPISGHTALYWYRQSLGQGLEFLIYFQGNSAPDKSGLPSDRFSAERTGGSVSTLTIQRTQQEDSAVYLCASRSDIAVIMNTEAFFGQGTRLTVV.

This chain uses TRBV5-1 with TRBJ2-7, with TRBD2 matching 10 bases. Germline CDR1 SGHRS, CDR2 YFSETQ. The CDR3 runs 14 residues. V dropped 4 bases and J dropped 3; count of bases not matched to a gene: 4. The CDR3 DNA is TGCGCCAGCAGCGCCTCTAGCGGGAGCTACGAGCAGTACTTC. This sequence encodes CASSASSGSYEQYF.

The chain is built from TRBV7-9 and TRBJ2-3; D may be TRBD1 (7 bases). V shed 5 bases and J shed 7 bases, with 13 bases lying between them. This CDR3 spans 13 amino acids. Germline V lookup: CDR1 SEHNR, CDR2 FQNEAQ (reference sequence). CDR3 sequence (DNA): TGTGCCAGCAGCCAGGGGGGTTCATATACGCAGTATTTT. Translated: CASSQGGSYTQYF.

The chain has TRBV6-5 and TRBJ2-3, with a tentative D call TRBD1 (6 bases). Between the trimmed V and J ends, which lost 6 bases and 2 bases, there was a span of 12 bases. The CDR3 extends over 14 amino acids. Germline V lookup: CDR1 MNHEY, CDR2 SVGAGI. The CDR3 nucleotides read TGTGCCAGCAGGAGAGGGACAAACACAGATACGCAGTATTTT. This translates into CASRRGTNTDTQYF.

This sequence joins TRBV7-2 and TRBJ2-7; 10 positions agree with TRBD1. The ends lost 5 bases at V and 1 base at J; junction bases unmatched: 11. This CDR3 has 17 residues. Looked up from germline, CDR1 is SGHTA and CDR2 is FQGNSA. This CDR3 is CASSTTKPGQGSYEQYF. The CDR3 DNA reads as TGTGCCAGCAGCACAACCAAACCGGGACAGGGGTCCTACGAGCAGTACTTC.

V and J are TRBV7-2 and TRBJ2-5, with 8 positions matching TRBD2. After removal of 5 bases from V and 1 base from J, the junction contained 6 bases not matched to a gene. CDR1 is SGHTA, CDR2 FQGNSA, per germline. This CDR3 is 15 amino acids long. The DNA of the CDR3 is TGTGCCAGCAGCAACACTAGCGGTTCCCAAGAGACCCAGTACTTC. It specifies CASSNTSGSQETQYF.

The chain is built from TRBV27 and TRBJ2-5; D gene uncertain. The CDR3 runs to 16 residues. CDR1 MNHEY and CDR2 SMNVEV come from the germline V gene (reference sequence). V lost 3 bases and J 2 bases, leaving 16 bases between the germline ends. The CDR3 region is CASSFSAAAPQETQYF. The CDR3 bases are TGTGCCAGCAGTTTCAGTGCGGCAGCTCCGCAAGAGACCCAGTACTTC.

The J gene is TRBJ1-2, the V gene TRBV6-1; the D gene is possibly TRBD1 (5 bases). V gave up 2 bases and J gave up 4 bases, with 11 bases separating them. The germline V gene encodes CDR1 MNHNS and CDR2 SASEGT. The CDR3 runs to 14 residues. CDR3 nucleotide sequence: TGTGCCAGCAGTGAACAGGGCAGAAGCTATGGCTACACCTTC. It yields the protein CASSEQGRSYGYTF.

V and J are TRBV19 and TRBJ1-5; weak D call: TRBD1 (6 bases). Looked up from germline, CDR1 is LNHDA and CDR2 is SQIVND (reference sequence). The V and J ends lost 8 bases and 6 bases respectively, with 20 bases between them. This CDR3 spans 15 amino acids. The CDR3 here is CASRNPRGNSQPQHF. The CDR3 DNA is TGTGCCAGTCGAAACCCTAGGGGGAACAGTCAGCCCCAGCATTTT.

The gene calls are TRBV21-1 and TRBJ2-7; TRBD1 is the table's D call, not checked against the DNA. TRBV21-1 counts as a pseudogene. The CDR3 consists of 16 residues. CDR3 sequence: CASSTYLQGREDEQYF. The CDR3 DNA follows: TGTGCCAGCAGCACATACCTCCAAGGCAGGGAAGACGAGCAGTACTTC.

V gene TRBV28 combines with J gene TRBJ2-3; D might be TRBD1 (6 bases). Germline CDR1 and CDR2: MDHEN and SYDVKM. The V end was cut by 3 bases, the J end by 6 bases, with 10 bases between. CDR3 size: 13 residues. CDR3 nucleotides: TGTGCCAGCAGTTTCAGGGGATTGGATACGCAGTATTTT. Translation: CASSFRGLDTQYF.

The chain has TRBV6-6 and TRBJ2-7; a possible D gene is TRBD1 (6 bases). Trimming took off 0 bases at V and 3 bases at J, with 6 bases between the two ends. From germline, CDR1 is MNHNY and CDR2 SVGAGI (reference sequence). The CDR3 has 13 amino acids. DNA of the CDR3: TGTGCCAGCAGTTACTCACAGGGCTACGAGCAGTACTTC. Its translation: CASSYSQGYEQYF.

This chain connects TRBV4-1 to TRBJ2-5; D gene uncertain. Trimming took off 1 base at V and 0 bases at J, with 12 bases between the two ends. The CDR3 has 16 amino acids. Germline CDR1 and CDR2: MGHRA and YSYEKL. The CDR3 protein is CASSQVLPVNQETQYF. For the CDR3, the DNA is TGCGCCAGCAGCCAAGTGCTACCGGTGAACCAAGAGACCCAGTACTTC.

The chain recombines TRBV7-2 with TRBJ1-5; possibly TRBD1 for D (6 bases). This CDR3 contains 13 residues. Germline CDR1 and CDR2: SGHTA and FQGNSA. V was clipped by 4 bases and J by 4 bases, with 8 bases between them. CDR3 in amino acids: CASSWTANQPQHF. Here the CDR3 DNA reads TGTGCCAGCAGCTGGACAGCAAATCAGCCCCAGCATTTT.

The rearrangement links TRBV9 to TRBJ2-7; D uncertain. Germline V lookup: CDR1 SGDLS, CDR2 YYNGEE. V was shortened by 1 base and J by 3 bases, with 8 bases between the two germline ends. CDR3 length: 13 amino acids. Here the CDR3 reads CASSVPPFYEQYF. Here the CDR3 DNA reads TGTGCCAGCAGCGTACCCCCTTTCTACGAGCAGTACTTC.

There are a few counts of this clone. The rearrangement uses TRBV5-1 and TRBJ1-1, with D tentatively TRBD1 (6 bases). The CDR3 consists of 14 residues. With 3 bases removed from V and 5 bases from J, the gap between germline ends came to 14 bases. Looked up from germline, CDR1 is SGHRS and CDR2 is YFSETQ. CDR3 coding DNA: TGCGCCAGCAGCTCACTCACAGGGCAGACTGAAGCTTTCTTT. Residues: CASSSLTGQTEAFF.

This sequence joins TRBV6-5 and TRBJ1-1; no clear D. CDR3 length: 13 amino acids. Trimming took off 5 bases at V and 1 base at J, with 8 bases between the two ends. Germline V gene data show CDR1 as MNHEY and CDR2 as SVGAGI. The CDR3: CASSGSANTEAFF. The CDR3 coding sequence is TGTGCCAGCAGTGGCAGCGCGAACACTGAAGCTTTCTTT.

The rearrangement uses TRBV6-6 and TRBJ1-3; 7 nucleotides align to TRBD1. Trimming at V came to 5 bases and at J to 1 base, leaving 8 bases not matched to a gene. This CDR3 is built from 16 residues. Looked up from germline, CDR1 is MNHNY and CDR2 is SVGAGI (reference sequence). Here the CDR3 reads CASSPYNRGSGNTIYF. CDR3 nucleotides: TGTGCCAGCAGTCCATACAACAGGGGATCTGGAAACACCATATATTTT.

The chain uses TRBV9 and TRBJ2-1, with TRBD2 matching over 7 bases. From germline, CDR1 is SGDLS and CDR2 YYNGEE. After removal of 1 base from V and 11 bases from J, the junction contained 15 bases not matched to a gene. The CDR3 loop spans 16 amino acids. The CDR3 region is CASSVRASGYNEQQFF. The CDR3 DNA follows: TGTGCCAGCAGCGTACGGGCTAGCGGATACAATGAGCAGCAGTTCTTC.

In its sample, this clone was seen once. This chain joins TRBV6-1 and TRBJ2-3, with 9 nucleotides matching TRBD2. CDR1 and CDR2 from the germline V gene are MNHNS and SASEGT. J lost 0 bases, V lost 4 bases, and 2 bases had no gene match. The CDR3 consists of 15 residues. CDR3 in amino acids: CASSALAGSTDTQYF. CDR3 DNA sequence: TGTGCCAGCAGTGCCCTAGCGGGGAGCACAGATACGCAGTATTTT.

The rearrangement uses TRBV28 and TRBJ1-2; 7 bases fit TRBD1. V dropped 7 bases and J dropped 4; count of bases not matched to a gene: 9. CDR3 length equals 14 residues. In germline, CDR1 is MDHEN, CDR2 SYDVKM. DNA for the CDR3: TGTGCCAGCATCACTTTACAGGGGCCCTATGGCTACACCTTC. Translated, it gives CASITLQGPYGYTF.

In its sample, this clone was seen once. The J gene is TRBJ2-7, the V gene TRBV7-9; the D is unclear. Between the trimmed V and J ends, which lost 2 bases and 6 bases, there was a span of 5 bases. CDR1 and CDR2 (germline): SEHNR, FQNEAQ (reference sequence). This CDR3 comprises 11 residues. For the CDR3, the DNA is TGTGCCAGCAGCTTACTGCGCGAGCAGTACTTC. Amino acids: CASSLLREQYF. The full variable domain, in which reference TRBV7-9 and TRBJ2-7 provide the parts outside the CDR3, is DTGVSQNPRHKITKRGQNVTFRCDPISEHNRLYWYRQTLGQGPEFLTYFQNEAQLEKSRLLSDRFSAERPKGSFSTLEIQRTEQGDSAMYLCASSLLREQYFGPGTRLTVT.

The DNA of the CDR3 is TGTGCCAGCACTGGACAGGGGGCCTACGAGCAGTACTTC. Its protein product is CASTGQGAYEQYF. The chain recombines TRBV2 with TRBJ2-7, with 10 positions matching TRBD1. Germline loops: CDR1 SNHLY, CDR2 FYNNEI. V lost 7 bases to trimming and J lost 2 bases; unmatched junction nucleotides: 2. This CDR3 contains 13 residues. Full variable domain (rest looked up from reference TRBV2 and TRBJ2-7): EPEVTQTPSHQVTQMGQEVILRCVPISNHLYFYWYRQILGQKVEFLVSFYNNEISEKSEIFDDQFSVERPDGSNFTLKIRSTKLEDSAMYFCASTGQGAYEQYFGPGTRLTVT.

The chain couples TRBV6-1 to TRBJ2-7; 10 nucleotides match TRBD1. V trimming: 5 bases; J trimming: 3 bases; junction bases outside the gene matches: 4. The V gene's germline CDR1 is MNHNS and CDR2 SASEGT. The CDR3 has 14 amino acids. CDR3 amino acids: CASSSDRGRYEQYF. CDR3 nucleotide sequence: TGTGCCAGCAGTTCAGACAGGGGGCGCTACGAGCAGTACTTC.